This T cell receptor beta chain is from a study of PD-L1 blockade in urothelial cancer. In the study overall: Male patients with bladder-origin urothelial cancer numbered about 90% of the roughly 29.

CDR3 length: 13 amino acids. Per germline, CDR1 KGHSH and CDR2 LQKENI. The V end was cut by 3 bases, the J end by 3 bases, with 9 bases between. The data were produced by immunoSEQ multiplex PCR, yet TCRdb's version contains in-frame clones alone and is incomplete. The sample holds 60,000 to 80,000 clones, around nine tenths seen once. Time point here: peripheral blood 6 weeks after treatment start. The clonotype comes from a man aged 55 to 70 with urothelial cancer. The sample consisted of PBMCs, taken around atezolizumab (anti-PD-L1) treatment. The chain couples TRBV18 to TRBJ2-7, with a tentative D call TRBD2 (6 bases). Written as DNA, the CDR3 is TGTGCCAGCTCACCCGGGACTCACTACGAGCAGTACTTC. Its protein is CASSPGTHYEQYF.